The sequence of this T cell receptor beta chain was determined in a study of blood T cell repertoires in COVID-19. Study-wide background: Samples of COVID-19 (acute and convalescent) were obtained from the United States, Italy and Spain. T cells, B-cell-depleted T cells, or PBMCs provided the cDNA or gDNA that served as material.

In the original processing: Estimation of nucleated cell counts was performed using reference gene primer amplification. Clones were read by immunoSEQ multiplex PCR, and TCRdb kept only the in-frame ones, dropping some. V, J and clone size are those of that table, while D and trimming were read from the DNA. This table has approximately 56,000 clones, under 90% appearing once. The CDR3 consists of 15 residues. Germline V lookup: CDR1 SGHDN, CDR2 FVKESK. V lost 4 bases, J lost 3 bases, and 4 bases stayed unmatched. The sample was peripheral blood. The receptor's source is an elderly woman with acute or convalescent COVID-19. The chain joins TRBV14 to TRBJ1-1; 11 bases fit TRBD1. CDR3 amino acids: CASSPWDRGDTEAFF. The CDR3 coding sequence is TGTGCCAGCAGCCCATGGGACAGGGGGGACACTGAAGCTTTCTTT.